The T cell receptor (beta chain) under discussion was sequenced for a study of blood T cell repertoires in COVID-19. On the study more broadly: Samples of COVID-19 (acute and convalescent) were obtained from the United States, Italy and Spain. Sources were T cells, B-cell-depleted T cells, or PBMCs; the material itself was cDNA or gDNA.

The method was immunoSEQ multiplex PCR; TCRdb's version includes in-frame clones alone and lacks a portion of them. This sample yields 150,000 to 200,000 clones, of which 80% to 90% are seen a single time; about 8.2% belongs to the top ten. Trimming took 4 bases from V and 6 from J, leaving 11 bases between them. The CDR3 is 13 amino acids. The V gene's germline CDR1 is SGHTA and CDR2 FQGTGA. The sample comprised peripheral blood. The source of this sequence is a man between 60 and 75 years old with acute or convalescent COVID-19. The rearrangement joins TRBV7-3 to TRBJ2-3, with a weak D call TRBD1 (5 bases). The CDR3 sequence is CASSSSRGDTQYF. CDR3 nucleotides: TGTGCCAGCAGCTCTTCTAGGGGTGATACGCAGTATTTT.